This T cell receptor beta chain was captured by sequencing in a study of blood T cell repertoires in COVID-19. Study information: Researchers got acute and convalescent COVID-19 samples from the United States, Italy and Spain. PBMCs, B-cell-depleted T cells, or T cells provided the cDNA or gDNA that made up the material.

Patients from Seattle were sampled longitudinally, starting during active infection. Per the original data handling: From reference gene primer amplification, estimates of nucleated cell counts were derived. TCRdb's table, derived via immunoSEQ multiplex PCR, lists solely in-frame clones and lacks some. V and J calls and clone size are given by that table; D and trimming were obtained from the DNA. The sample has about 160,000 clones; about 80% are singletons. Sample: peripheral blood. This receptor was taken from a middle-aged woman with COVID-19, enrolled during active disease.

CDR3 nucleotides: TGTGCCGTGGGGGGAGATTTACGCTATGGCTACACCTTC. This translates into CAVGGDLRYGYTF. V and J are TRBV7-9 and TRBJ1-2; D may be TRBD1 (5 bases). This CDR3 has 13 residues. Trimming removed 11 bases at V and 4 bases at J, with 17 bases between. Germline lookup yields CDR1 SEHNR and CDR2 FQNEAQ (reference sequence).